Shown below are 4 T cell receptor beta chains from a single sample sequenced in a study of blood T cells in healthy people across ages. Combining a sample-barcoded 5' primer with a J-beta primer mix, a second PCR ran for roughly 7 to 11 cycles. TCRdb recomputed calls from the 5' RACE reads with MiXCR, one row per CDR3 protein. Counted here are about 720,000 distinct CDR3 sequences, around 25% occurring once; the ten biggest clones make up around 3.6%. This sample also appeared in a second study, on T cells of mothers and their children.

The sequenced sample was blood. Source of these receptors: a boy younger than 18 in good health.

This sequence joins TRBV5-1 and TRBJ2-7, with 12 bases aligning to TRBD2. Trimming at V came to 1 base and at J to 2 bases, leaving 7 bases not matched to a gene. Germline loops: CDR1 SGHRS, CDR2 YFSETQ. The CDR3 runs to 17 residues. The CDR3 DNA reads as TGCGCCAGCAGCTTGTGGGGCACTAGCGGGGGGACCTACGAGCAGTACTTC. Amino acids: CASSLWGTSGGTYEQYF.

CDR3 sequence reads: CASSDFGPLETQYF. CDR3 DNA sequence: TGTGCCAGCAGTGATTTCGGGCCCTTGGAGACCCAGTACTTC. The chain carries TRBV6-1 and TRBJ2-5, with D unresolved. V dropped 3 bases and J dropped 5 bases, with 13 bases sitting between them. The germline CDR1 and CDR2 sequences are MNHNS and SASEGT. The CDR3 runs 14 residues.

This clonotype appeared once. The chain carries TRBV5-1 and TRBJ2-3, with no clear D. CDR1 and CDR2 (germline): SGHRS, YFSETQ. V was shortened by 4 bases and J by 2 bases, with 17 bases between the two germline ends. The CDR3 has 16 residues. Here the CDR3 DNA reads TGCGCCAGCAGCCTCGATGGAACGCCATCCACAGATACGCAGTATTTT. This gives the protein CASSLDGTPSTDTQYF.

The chain has TRBV12-3 or TRBV12-4 and TRBJ1-1; D is ambiguous. The CDR3 has 12 residues. Trimming stripped 6 bases from V and 6 bases from J, with 11 bases between. DNA of the CDR3: TGTGCCAGCAGCTCGACCGGAGCTGAAGCTTTCTTT. It is translated as CASSSTGAEAFF.